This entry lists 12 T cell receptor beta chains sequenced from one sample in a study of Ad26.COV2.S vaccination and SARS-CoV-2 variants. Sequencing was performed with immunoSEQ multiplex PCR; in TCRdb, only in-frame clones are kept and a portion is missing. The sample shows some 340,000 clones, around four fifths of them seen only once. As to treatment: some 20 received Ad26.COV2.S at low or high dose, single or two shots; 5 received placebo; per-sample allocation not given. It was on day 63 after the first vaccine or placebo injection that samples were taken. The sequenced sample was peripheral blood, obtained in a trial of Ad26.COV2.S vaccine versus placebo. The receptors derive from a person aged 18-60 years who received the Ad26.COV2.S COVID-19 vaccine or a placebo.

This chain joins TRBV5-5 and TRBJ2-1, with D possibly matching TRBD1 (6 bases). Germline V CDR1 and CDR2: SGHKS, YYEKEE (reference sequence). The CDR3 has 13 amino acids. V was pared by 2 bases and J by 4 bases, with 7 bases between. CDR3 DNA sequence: TGTGCCAGCAGCTTTGACAGGTACAATGAGCAGTTCTTC. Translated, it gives CASSFDRYNEQFF.

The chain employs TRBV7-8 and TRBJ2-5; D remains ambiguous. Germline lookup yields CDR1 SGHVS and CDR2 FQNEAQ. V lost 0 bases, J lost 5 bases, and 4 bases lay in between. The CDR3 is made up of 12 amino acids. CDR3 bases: TGTGCCAGCAGCTTAGCGAGGGAGACCCAGTACTTC. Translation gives CASSLARETQYF.

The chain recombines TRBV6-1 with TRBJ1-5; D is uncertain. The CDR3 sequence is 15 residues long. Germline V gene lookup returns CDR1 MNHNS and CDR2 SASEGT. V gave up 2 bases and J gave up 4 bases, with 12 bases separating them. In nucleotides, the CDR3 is TGTGCCAGCAGTGAAAGAGGGTTCAGTAATCAGCCCCAGCATTTT. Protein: CASSERGFSNQPQHF.

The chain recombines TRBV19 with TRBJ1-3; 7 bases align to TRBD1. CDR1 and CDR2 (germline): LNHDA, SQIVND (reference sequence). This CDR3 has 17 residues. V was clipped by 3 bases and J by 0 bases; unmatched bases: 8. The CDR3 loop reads CASSMRQGLNSGNTIYF. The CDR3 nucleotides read TGTGCCAGTAGTATGAGACAGGGCCTCAACTCTGGAAACACCATATATTTT.

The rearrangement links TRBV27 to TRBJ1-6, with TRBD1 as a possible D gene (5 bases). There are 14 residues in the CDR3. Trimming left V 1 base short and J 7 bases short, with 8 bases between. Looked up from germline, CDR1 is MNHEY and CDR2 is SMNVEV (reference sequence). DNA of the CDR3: TGTGCCAGCAGTTTATTGTCAGGGAATTCACCCCTCCACTTT. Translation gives CASSLLSGNSPLHF.

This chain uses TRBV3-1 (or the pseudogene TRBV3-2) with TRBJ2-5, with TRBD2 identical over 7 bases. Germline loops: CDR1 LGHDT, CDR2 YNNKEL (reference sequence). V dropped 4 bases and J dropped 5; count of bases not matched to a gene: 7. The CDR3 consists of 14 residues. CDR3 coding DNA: TGTGCCAGCAGCCTAAGACGGGGGGTGGAGACCCAGTACTTC. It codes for CASSLRRGVETQYF.

The CDR3 is CASSAPGTFEDEQFF. The DNA for the CDR3 is TGTGCCAGCAGCGCCCCCGGGACTTTCGAGGATGAGCAGTTCTTC. This chain connects TRBV9 to TRBJ2-1; tentative D call: TRBD2 (6 bases). The CDR3 has 15 amino acids. Germline assignment: CDR1 SGDLS and CDR2 YYNGEE. V was pared by 3 bases and J by 8 bases, with 18 bases between.

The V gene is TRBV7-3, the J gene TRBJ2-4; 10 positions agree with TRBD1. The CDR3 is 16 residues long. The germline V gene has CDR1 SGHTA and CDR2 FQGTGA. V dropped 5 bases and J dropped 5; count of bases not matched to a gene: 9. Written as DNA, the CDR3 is TGTGCCAGCAGCCCACATACAGGGACAGGGGAAAACATTCAGTACTTC. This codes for CASSPHTGTGENIQYF.

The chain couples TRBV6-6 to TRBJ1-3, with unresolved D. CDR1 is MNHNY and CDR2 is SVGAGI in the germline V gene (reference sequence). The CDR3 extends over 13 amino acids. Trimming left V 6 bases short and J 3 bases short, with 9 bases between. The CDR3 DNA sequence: TGTGCCAGCAGGATAGACAATGGAAACACCATATATTTT. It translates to CASRIDNGNTIYF.

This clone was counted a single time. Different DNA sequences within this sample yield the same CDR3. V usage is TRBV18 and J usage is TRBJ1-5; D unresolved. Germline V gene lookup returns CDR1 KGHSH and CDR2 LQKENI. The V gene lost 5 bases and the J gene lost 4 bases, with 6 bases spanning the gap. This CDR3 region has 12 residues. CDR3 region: CASSAGNQPQHF. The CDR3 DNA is TGTGCCAGCTCAGCGGGGAATCAGCCCCAGCATTTT.

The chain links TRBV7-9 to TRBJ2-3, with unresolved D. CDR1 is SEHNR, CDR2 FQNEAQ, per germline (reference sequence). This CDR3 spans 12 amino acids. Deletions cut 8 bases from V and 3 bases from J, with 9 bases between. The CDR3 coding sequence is TGTGCCAGCGGATCGCAAACAGATACGCAGTATTTT. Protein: CASGSQTDTQYF.

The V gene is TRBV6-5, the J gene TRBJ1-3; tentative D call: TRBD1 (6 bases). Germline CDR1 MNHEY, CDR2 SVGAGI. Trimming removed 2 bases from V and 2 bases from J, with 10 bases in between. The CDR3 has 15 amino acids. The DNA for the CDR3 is TGTGCCAGCAGTTACCGAGGACAGCCTGGAAACACCATATATTTT. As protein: CASSYRGQPGNTIYF.